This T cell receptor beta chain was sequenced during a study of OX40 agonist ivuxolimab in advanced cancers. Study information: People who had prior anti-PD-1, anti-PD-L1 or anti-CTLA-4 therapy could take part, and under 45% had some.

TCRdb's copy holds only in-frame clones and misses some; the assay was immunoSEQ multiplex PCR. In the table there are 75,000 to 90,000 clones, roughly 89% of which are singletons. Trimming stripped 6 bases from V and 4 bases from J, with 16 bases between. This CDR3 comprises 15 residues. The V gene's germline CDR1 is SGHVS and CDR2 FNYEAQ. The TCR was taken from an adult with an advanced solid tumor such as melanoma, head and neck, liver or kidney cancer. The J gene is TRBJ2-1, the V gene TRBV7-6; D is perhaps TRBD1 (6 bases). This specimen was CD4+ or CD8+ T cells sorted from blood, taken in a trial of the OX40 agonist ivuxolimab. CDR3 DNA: TGTGCCAGCAGAGTAGGGCCAGGGGAATACAATGAGCAGTTCTTC. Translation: CASRVGPGEYNEQFF.